The clone carrying this T cell receptor beta chain was seen once. Per the original data handling: Researchers report that nucleated cell counts were estimated from reference gene primer amplification. The table came from immunoSEQ multiplex PCR; TCRdb's copy has only in-frame clones and leaves some out. V and J calls and clone size are copied from that table; D and trimming were computed from the DNA. Of roughly 70,000 clones in the sample, about 91% were seen once. This CDR3 spans 15 amino acids. Unmatched junction bases numbered 4, after V lost 5 bases and J lost 3 bases. Germline loops: CDR1 SGDLS, CDR2 YYNGEE. The sample originates from a study of blood T cell repertoires in COVID-19. Study as a whole: The study drew acute and convalescent COVID-19 samples from the United States, Italy and Spain. PBMCs, B-cell-depleted T cells, or T cells were the source of the cDNA or gDNA that made up the material.

Sequencing was performed on peripheral blood. V and J are TRBV9 and TRBJ2-2, with TRBD1 identical over 10 bases. This sequence was found in a human donor with active COVID-19. The donor label of this sample is uncertain. CDR3 DNA: TGTGCCAGCAGTGACAGGGGGCTTGACACCGGGGAGCTGTTTTTT. As protein: CASSDRGLDTGELFF.